The sequence of this T cell receptor (beta chain) was determined in a study of cytomegalovirus exposure and HLA in healthy donors. Study as a whole: Within an early data release were about 80 million unique TCRs drawn from HLA-typed donors.

Trimming stripped 0 bases from V and 5 bases from J, with 11 bases between. CDR1 and CDR2 from the germline V gene are SGDLS and YYNGEE. CDR3 length: 14 residues. PCR involved 60 Vbeta and 13 Jbeta primers. Assay: immunoSEQ multiplex PCR; the TCRdb copy retains only in-frame clones and omits some. The sample carries under 65,000 clones, about four fifths recorded once. The material sequenced was PBMCs. This sequence joins TRBV9 and TRBJ2-5; D is ambiguous. The receptor comes from a young woman in good health and CMV-seronegative. The chain's CDR3 is CASSVAPSAETQYF. Here the CDR3 DNA reads TGTGCCAGCAGCGTAGCCCCCAGCGCGGAGACCCAGTACTTC.